A single sample gave rise to the 28 T cell receptor beta chains below, sequenced in a study of blood T cell repertoires in COVID-19. Using immunoSEQ multiplex PCR, the repertoire was profiled, and TCRdb retains in-frame clones only, with some absent. The sample consists of 150,000 to 200,000 clones, 70% to 90% of them appearing once. Source material: peripheral blood. These receptors all stem from a human donor in a cohort sampled during active COVID-19.

V and J are TRBV6-5 and TRBJ1-1; maybe TRBD1 (6 bases). This CDR3 is built from 15 residues. Germline V CDR1 and CDR2: MNHEY, SVGAGI. V lost 7 bases, J lost 3 bases, and 18 bases lay in between. In nucleotides, the CDR3 is TGTGCCAGCAACCAAGGGAGGGGGAGGGACACTGAAGCTTTCTTT. Protein: CASNQGRGRDTEAFF.

The V and J genes are TRBV5-1 and TRBJ2-1; the D gene is possibly TRBD1 (6 bases). Deletions cut 0 bases from V and 15 bases from J, with 10 bases between. From germline, CDR1 is SGHRS and CDR2 YFSETQ. The CDR3 is 11 residues long. CDR3 coding DNA: TGCGCCAGCAGCTTGGGACAGGCCGTGTTCTTC. Encoded protein: CASSLGQAVFF.

This chain connects TRBV7-7 to TRBJ2-5; the match to TRBD1 covers 9 bases. This CDR3 has 15 residues. Germline values: CDR1 SSHAT, CDR2 FNYEAQ (reference sequence). V gave up 5 bases and J gave up 4 bases; unmatched junction bases: 8. The CDR3 region has the DNA TGTGCCAGCAGCCAATCGGGACAGGGTGCAGAGACCCAGTACTTC. Translating gives CASSQSGQGAETQYF.

This chain uses TRBV15 with TRBJ2-2, with a weak D call TRBD1 (6 bases). Trimming removed 1 base at V and 3 bases at J, with 12 bases between. The CDR3 extends over 16 amino acids. Looked up from germline, CDR1 is LNHNV and CDR2 is YYDKDF (reference sequence). In nucleotides, the CDR3 is TGTGCCACCAGCAGAGGGGGAAACAGGGACACCGGGGAGCTGTTTTTT. It yields the protein CATSRGGNRDTGELFF.

Written as DNA, the CDR3 is TGTGCCTGGAGTGTACCTAGGTACGAGCAGTACTTC. Protein sequence: CAWSVPRYEQYF. V gene TRBV30 combines with J gene TRBJ2-7; D uncertain. The germline CDR1 and CDR2 sequences are GTSNPN and SVGIG (reference sequence). Trimming removed 0 bases at V and 4 bases at J, with 7 bases between. This CDR3 has 12 residues.

The rearrangement links TRBV5-6 to TRBJ2-1; 9 nucleotides agree with TRBD1. Germline CDR1 SGHDT, CDR2 YYEEEE. After removal of 7 bases from V and 0 bases from J, the junction contained 11 bases not matched to a gene. The CDR3 sequence is 17 residues long. CDR3 loop: CASHFRDRVLSYNEQFF. CDR3 DNA sequence: TGTGCCAGCCACTTCCGGGACAGGGTCCTCTCCTACAATGAGCAGTTCTTC.

The CDR3 nucleotides are TGTGCCAGTAGTTTCAAAGCGGGGGGGCTCAATGAGCAGTTCTTC. This codes for CASSFKAGGLNEQFF. This sequence joins TRBV19 and TRBJ2-1; TRBD2 matches at 10 bases. V lost 5 bases and J lost 6; bases outside the gene matches: 7. The CDR3 is 15 residues long. Germline CDR1 reads LNHDA; CDR2 reads SQIVND (reference sequence). The full variable domain, in which reference TRBV19 and TRBJ2-1 provide the parts outside the CDR3, is DGGITQSPKYLFRKEGQNVTLSCEQNLNHDAMYWYRQDPGQGLRLIYYSQIVNDFQKGDIAEGYSVSREKKESFPLTVTSAQKNPTAFYLCASSFKAGGLNEQFFGPGTRLTVL.

This chain connects TRBV9 to TRBJ2-7; maybe TRBD1 (6 bases). The CDR3 totals 16 residues. CDR1 is SGDLS and CDR2 is YYNGEE in the germline V gene. Trimming pared 3 bases from V and 4 bases from J, leaving 20 bases between. The CDR3 coding sequence is TGTGCCAGCAGCGACGGGCCCGGGACACACCTTTACGAGCAGTACTTC. It yields the protein CASSDGPGTHLYEQYF.

Here the CDR3 reads CASSPAGGPDTQYF. CDR3 DNA sequence: TGCGCCAGCAGCCCTGCGGGGGGGCCAGATACGCAGTATTTT. The chain has TRBV4-3 and TRBJ2-3; 9 positions agree with TRBD2. Per germline, CDR1 LGHNA and CDR2 YSLEER. The CDR3 sequence is 14 residues long. Losses at the gene ends were 4 bases for V and 4 bases for J; bases not matched to a gene: 3.

The chain recombines TRBV11-2 with TRBJ1-1; TRBD1 matches at 7 bases. The CDR3 loop spans 15 amino acids. Germline CDR1 reads SGHAT; CDR2 reads FQNNGV. After removal of 0 bases from V and 6 bases from J, the junction contained 7 bases not matched to a gene. This CDR3 is CASSLDQRGLAEAFF. CDR3 bases: TGTGCCAGCAGCTTAGATCAAAGGGGGCTCGCTGAAGCTTTCTTT.

The rearrangement joins TRBV28 to TRBJ1-6; TRBD1 agrees at 9 bases. Germline CDR1 is MDHEN and CDR2 is SYDVKM. The CDR3 is made up of 14 amino acids. The CDR3 spells CAHRGRSPSSPLHF. CDR3 coding DNA: TGTGCTCACAGGGGGCGCAGCCCAAGCTCACCCCTCCACTTT.

This chain joins TRBV11-3 and TRBJ2-5, with 7 bases matching TRBD2. Germline lookup yields CDR1 SGHNT and CDR2 YENEEA. V was pared by 1 base and J by 3 bases, with 8 bases of the junction left unmatched. The CDR3 sequence is 16 residues long. The CDR3 spells CASSLGTAGREETQYF. The CDR3 coding sequence is TGTGCCAGCAGCTTAGGAACAGCGGGAAGAGAAGAGACCCAGTACTTC.

The chain has TRBV7-8 and TRBJ2-1, with D perhaps matching TRBD2 (5 bases). CDR1 SGHVS and CDR2 FQNEAQ come from the germline V gene. Trimming removed 1 base from V and 0 bases from J, with 16 bases in between. The CDR3 contains 18 residues. CDR3 residues: CASSLVLGSGSSYNEQFF. CDR3 nucleotides: TGTGCCAGCAGCTTAGTCCTAGGGAGCGGAAGCTCCTACAATGAGCAGTTCTTC.

The CDR3 DNA follows: TGTGCCAGCAGTTCCGACATTCACGAGCAGTACTTC. Protein: CASSSDIHEQYF. The V gene is TRBV2, the J gene TRBJ2-7; no firm D call. V was cut by 5 bases and J by 5 bases, with 10 bases left in between. The CDR3 loop spans 12 amino acids. CDR1 is SNHLY, CDR2 FYNNEI, per germline.

The rearrangement uses TRBV11-2 and TRBJ1-2; possible D gene TRBD1, 5 bases. The length of the CDR3 is 15 residues. Per the germline V gene, CDR1 is SGHAT and CDR2 is FQNNGV. The ends were cut back, 5 bases at V and 7 bases at J, with 20 bases in the middle. CDR3 protein: CASSARQWVVSGYTF. The CDR3 DNA reads as TGTGCCAGCAGCGCCCGACAGTGGGTGGTCTCTGGCTACACCTTC.

The CDR3 region is CASSSIGVSSYEQYF. For the CDR3, the DNA is TGTGCCAGCAGTTCGATAGGAGTGAGCTCCTACGAGCAGTACTTC. The J gene is TRBJ2-7, the V gene TRBV6-2 or TRBV6-3; D is unresolved. Germline assignment: CDR1 MNHEY and CDR2 SVGEGT. The ends were cut back, 4 bases at V and 0 bases at J, with 13 bases in the middle. The CDR3 consists of 15 residues.

With regard to this clone: It differs at one base from a far larger clone, so likely a read error. This chain joins TRBV7-9 and TRBJ2-2, with D hard to call. Germline lookup yields CDR1 SEHNR and CDR2 FQNEAQ (reference sequence). V lost 3 bases and J lost 1, with 6 bases in between. The length of the CDR3 is 14 residues. DNA of the CDR3: TGTGCCAGCAGCTTTACAAGGAACACCGGGGAGCTGTTTTTT. It translates to CASSFTRNTGELFF.

V usage is TRBV19 and J usage is TRBJ2-1; 14 nucleotides align to TRBD2. Germline CDR1 and CDR2: LNHDA and SQIVND (reference sequence). The ends lost 7 bases at V and 9 bases at J; junction bases unmatched: 5. The CDR3 totals 14 residues. The CDR3: CASTRTSGGIEQFF. In DNA form, the CDR3 reads TGTGCCAGTACCCGGACTAGCGGGGGGATTGAGCAGTTCTTC.

The chain has TRBV10-3 and TRBJ2-7; maybe TRBD2 (7 bases). V lost 8 bases and J lost 12, with 17 bases in between. The CDR3 has 11 amino acids. Germline values: CDR1 ENHRY, CDR2 SYGVKD. The CDR3 bases are TGTGCCATCCGCATGGGGGGGCTCGCGTACTTC. This encodes CAIRMGGLAYF.

The chain uses TRBV7-6 and TRBJ2-1; TRBD2 matches 8 bases. There are 17 residues in the CDR3. The germline V gene encodes CDR1 SGHVS and CDR2 FNYEAQ. The V and J ends lost 1 base and 5 bases, in that order; junction bases with no gene match: 10. Here the CDR3 DNA reads TGTGCCAGCAGCTTAGTTCCCCCGGGAGGGCCGAACAATGAGCAGTTCTTC. It codes for CASSLVPPGGPNNEQFF.

This sequence joins TRBV3-1 (or the pseudogene TRBV3-2) and TRBJ2-5; no reliable D call. The CDR3 sequence is 14 residues long. CDR1 is LGHDT, CDR2 YNNKEL, per germline (reference sequence). V lost 4 bases and J lost 4, with 13 bases in between. CDR3 sequence reads: CASSPFSTRETQYF. The CDR3 coding sequence is TGTGCCAGCAGCCCCTTCTCGACAAGAGAGACCCAGTACTTC.

V usage is TRBV30 and J usage is TRBJ2-7; D might be TRBD2 (5 bases). V was shortened by 2 bases and J by 2 bases, with 10 bases between the two germline ends. CDR1 is GTSNPN and CDR2 is SVGIG in the germline V gene (reference sequence). This CDR3 region has 13 residues. The CDR3 loop is CAWSSGNAYEQYF. The CDR3 nucleotides are TGTGCCTGGAGTTCCGGGAACGCCTACGAGCAGTACTTC.

This chain joins TRBV7-8 and TRBJ2-3, with D possibly TRBD2 on 5 matching bases. The CDR3 contains 16 residues. The V end was cut by 0 bases, the J end by 2 bases, with 12 bases between. Germline CDR1 SGHVS, CDR2 FQNEAQ. CDR3 sequence: CASSLAPRRNTDTQYF. The CDR3 nucleotides are TGTGCCAGCAGCTTAGCGCCTAGGAGGAACACAGATACGCAGTATTTT. The full variable domain, completed using reference TRBV7-8 and TRBJ2-3, is GAGVSQSPRYKVAKRGQDVALRCDPISGHVSLFWYQQALGQGPEFLTYFQNEAQLDKSGLPSDRFFAERPEGSVSTLKIQRTQQEDSAVYLCASSLAPRRNTDTQYFGPGTRLTVL.

The J gene is TRBJ1-1, the V gene TRBV15, with D possibly being TRBD1 (5 bases). This CDR3 has 14 amino acids. V was pared by 3 bases and J by 0 bases, with 8 bases between. Germline lookup yields CDR1 LNHNV and CDR2 YYDKDF (reference sequence). CDR3 region: CATSSGGVNTEAFF. Here the CDR3 DNA reads TGTGCCACCAGCAGCGGGGGAGTGAACACTGAAGCTTTCTTT. The full variable domain, its missing parts supplied by reference TRBV15 and TRBJ1-1, is DAMVIQNPRYQVTQFGKPVTLSCSQTLNHNVMYWYQQKSSQAPKLLFHYYDKDFNNEADTPDNFQSRRPNTSFCFLDIRSPGLGDTAMYLCATSSGGVNTEAFFGQGTRLTVV.

The J gene is TRBJ2-3, the V gene TRBV3-1 (or the pseudogene TRBV3-2), with 7 nucleotides matching TRBD1. The CDR3 contains 15 residues. The germline gives CDR1 LGHDT, CDR2 YNNKEL (reference sequence). Trimming removed 4 bases from V and 0 bases from J; junction bases left unmatched: 4. The DNA of the CDR3 is TGTGCCAGCAGCCGTAGGGGGCTAAGCACAGATACGCAGTATTTT. This translates into CASSRRGLSTDTQYF.

V and J are TRBV10-3 and TRBJ2-5; 8 nucleotides align to TRBD2. The germline V gene has CDR1 ENHRY and CDR2 SYGVKD. This CDR3 is 13 amino acids long. J gave up 5 bases and V 4 bases, and 3 bases lay outside the gene matches. This CDR3 reads CAISGGLGETQYF. In nucleotides, the CDR3 is TGTGCCATCAGTGGGGGACTAGGGGAGACCCAGTACTTC.

The chain employs TRBV6-5 and TRBJ2-3, with 12 bases aligning to TRBD2. V trimming: 4 bases; J trimming: 6 bases; junction bases outside the gene matches: 5. The germline V gene has CDR1 MNHEY and CDR2 SVGAGI. The CDR3 covers 15 residues. The CDR3 protein is CASSSTSGGRDTQYF. CDR3 coding DNA: TGTGCCAGCAGTTCGACTAGCGGGGGTAGGGATACGCAGTATTTT.

The genes are TRBV9 and TRBJ2-7, with a tentative D call TRBD1 (6 bases). Germline CDR1 is SGDLS and CDR2 is YYNGEE. CDR3 size: 15 residues. Trimming pared 0 bases from V and 0 bases from J, leaving 10 bases between. The CDR3 DNA is TGTGCCAGCAGCGTAGGACAGGCAAGCTCCTACGAGCAGTACTTC. Its translation is CASSVGQASSYEQYF. Full variable domain (remainder filled in from reference TRBV9 and TRBJ2-7): DSGVTQTPKHLITATGQRVTLRCSPRSGDLSVYWYQQSLDQGLQFLIQYYNGEERAKGNILERFSAQQFPDLHSELNLSSLELGDSALYFCASSVGQASSYEQYFGPGTRLTVT.